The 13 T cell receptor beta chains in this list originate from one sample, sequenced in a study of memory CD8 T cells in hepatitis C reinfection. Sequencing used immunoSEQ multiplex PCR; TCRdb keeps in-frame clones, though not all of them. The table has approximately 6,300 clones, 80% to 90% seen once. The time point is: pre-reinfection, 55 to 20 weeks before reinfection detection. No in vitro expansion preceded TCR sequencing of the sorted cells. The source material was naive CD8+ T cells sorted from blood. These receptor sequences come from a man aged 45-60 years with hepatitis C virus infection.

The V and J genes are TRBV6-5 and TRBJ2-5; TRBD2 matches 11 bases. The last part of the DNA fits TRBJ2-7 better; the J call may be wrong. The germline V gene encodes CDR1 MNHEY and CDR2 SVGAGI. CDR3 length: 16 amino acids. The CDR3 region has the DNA TGTGCCAGCAGTTACGAAACTAGCGGGAGACCCTACGAGCAGTACTTC. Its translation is CASSYETSGRPYEQYF.

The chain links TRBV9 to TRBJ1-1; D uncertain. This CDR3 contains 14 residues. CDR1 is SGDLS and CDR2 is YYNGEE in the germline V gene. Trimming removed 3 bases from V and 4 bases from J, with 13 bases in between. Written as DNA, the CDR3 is TGTGCCAGCAGCGCCTCCGGGTTGGGCACTGAAGCTTTCTTT. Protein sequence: CASSASGLGTEAFF.

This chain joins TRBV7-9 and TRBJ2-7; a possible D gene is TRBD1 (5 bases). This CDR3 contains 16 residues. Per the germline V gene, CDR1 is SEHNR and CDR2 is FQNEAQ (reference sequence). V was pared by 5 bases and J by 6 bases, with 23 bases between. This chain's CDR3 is CASSPAIGQSLAEQYF. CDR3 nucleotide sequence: TGTGCCAGCAGCCCCGCAATCGGACAAAGCTTGGCCGAGCAGTACTTC.

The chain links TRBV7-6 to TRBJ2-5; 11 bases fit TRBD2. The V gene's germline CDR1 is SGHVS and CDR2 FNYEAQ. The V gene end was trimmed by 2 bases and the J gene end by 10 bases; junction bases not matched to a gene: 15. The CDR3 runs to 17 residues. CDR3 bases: TGTGCCAGCAGCTTATTTGCTAGCGGGAGGACCGGGGACGACCAGTACTTC. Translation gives CASSLFASGRTGDDQYF.

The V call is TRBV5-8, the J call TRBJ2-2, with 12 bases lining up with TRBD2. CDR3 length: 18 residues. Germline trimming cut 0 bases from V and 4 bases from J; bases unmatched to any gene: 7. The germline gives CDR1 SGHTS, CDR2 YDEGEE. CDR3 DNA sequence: TGTGCCAGCAGCTTGGATTCTAGCGGGAGGGCCAGCACCGGGGAGCTGTTTTTT. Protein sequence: CASSLDSSGRASTGELFF.

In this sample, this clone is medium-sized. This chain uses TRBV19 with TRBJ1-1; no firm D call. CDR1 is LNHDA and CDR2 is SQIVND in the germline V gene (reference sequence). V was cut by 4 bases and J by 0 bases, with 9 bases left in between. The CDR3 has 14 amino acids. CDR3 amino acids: CASSKSSLNTEAFF. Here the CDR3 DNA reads TGTGCCAGTAGTAAATCCTCCCTGAACACTGAAGCTTTCTTT. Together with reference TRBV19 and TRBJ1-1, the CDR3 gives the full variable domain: DGGITQSPKYLFRKEGQNVTLSCEQNLNHDAMYWYRQDPGQGLRLIYYSQIVNDFQKGDIAEGYSVSREKKESFPLTVTSAQKNPTAFYLCASSKSSLNTEAFFGQGTRLTVV.

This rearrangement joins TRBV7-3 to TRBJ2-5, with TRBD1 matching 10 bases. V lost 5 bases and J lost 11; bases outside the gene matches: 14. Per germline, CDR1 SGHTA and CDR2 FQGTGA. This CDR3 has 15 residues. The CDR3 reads CASSPSGTGDLEQYF. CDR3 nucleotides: TGTGCCAGCAGCCCATCCGGGACAGGGGATCTGGAGCAGTACTTC.

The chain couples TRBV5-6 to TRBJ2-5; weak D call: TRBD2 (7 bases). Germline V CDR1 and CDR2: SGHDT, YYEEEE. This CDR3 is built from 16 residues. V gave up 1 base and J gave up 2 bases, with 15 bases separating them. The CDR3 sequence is CASSLQWEGVQETQYF. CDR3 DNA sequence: TGTGCCAGCAGCTTGCAGTGGGAGGGGGTTCAAGAGACCCAGTACTTC.

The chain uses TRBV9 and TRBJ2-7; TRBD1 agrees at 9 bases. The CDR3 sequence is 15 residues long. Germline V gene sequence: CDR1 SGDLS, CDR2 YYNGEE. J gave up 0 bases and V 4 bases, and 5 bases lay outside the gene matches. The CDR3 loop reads CASSKGTGSSYEQYF. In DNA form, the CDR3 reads TGTGCCAGCAGCAAAGGGACAGGGAGCTCCTACGAGCAGTACTTC.

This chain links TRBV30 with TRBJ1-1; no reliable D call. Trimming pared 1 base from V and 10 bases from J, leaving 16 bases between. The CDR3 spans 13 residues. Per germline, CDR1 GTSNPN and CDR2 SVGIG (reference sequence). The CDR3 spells CAWSESGDPAAFF. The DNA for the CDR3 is TGTGCCTGGAGTGAGTCCGGGGATCCCGCAGCTTTCTTT.

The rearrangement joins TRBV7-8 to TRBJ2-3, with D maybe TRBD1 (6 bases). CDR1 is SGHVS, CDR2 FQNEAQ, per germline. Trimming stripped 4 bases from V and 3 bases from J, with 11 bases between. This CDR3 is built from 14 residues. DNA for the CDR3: TGTGCCAGCAGCTCCGGCGGACAGACAGATACGCAGTATTTT. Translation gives CASSSGGQTDTQYF.

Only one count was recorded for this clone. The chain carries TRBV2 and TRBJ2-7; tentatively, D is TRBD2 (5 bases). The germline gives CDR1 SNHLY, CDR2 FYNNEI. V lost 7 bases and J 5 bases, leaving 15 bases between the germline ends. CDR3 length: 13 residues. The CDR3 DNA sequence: TGTGCCAGCAAGGCAGGAGGCGGCCACGAGCAGTACTTC. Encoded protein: CASKAGGGHEQYF.

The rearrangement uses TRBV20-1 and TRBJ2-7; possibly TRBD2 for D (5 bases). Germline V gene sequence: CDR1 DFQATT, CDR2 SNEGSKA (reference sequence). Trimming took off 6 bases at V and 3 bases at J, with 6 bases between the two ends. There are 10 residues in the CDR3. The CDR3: CSAGDYEQYF. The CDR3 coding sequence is TGCAGTGCCGGGGACTACGAGCAGTACTTC.